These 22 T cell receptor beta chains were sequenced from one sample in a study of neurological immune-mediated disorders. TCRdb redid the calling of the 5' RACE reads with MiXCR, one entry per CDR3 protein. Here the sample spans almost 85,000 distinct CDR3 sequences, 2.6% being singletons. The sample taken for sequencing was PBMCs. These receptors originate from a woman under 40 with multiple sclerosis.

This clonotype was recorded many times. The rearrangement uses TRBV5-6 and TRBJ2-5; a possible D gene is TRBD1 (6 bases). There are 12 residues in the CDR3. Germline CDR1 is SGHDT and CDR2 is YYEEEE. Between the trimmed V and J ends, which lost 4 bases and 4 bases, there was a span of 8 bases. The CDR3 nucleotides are TGTGCCAGCAGCCAGGGGACAGAGACCCAGTACTTC. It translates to CASSQGTETQYF. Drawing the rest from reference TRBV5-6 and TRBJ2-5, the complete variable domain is DAGVTQSPTHLIKTRGQQVTLRCSPKSGHDTVSWYQQALGQGPQFIFQYYEEEERQRGNFPDRFSGHQFPNYSSELNVNALLLGDSALYLCASSQGTETQYFGPGTRLLVL.

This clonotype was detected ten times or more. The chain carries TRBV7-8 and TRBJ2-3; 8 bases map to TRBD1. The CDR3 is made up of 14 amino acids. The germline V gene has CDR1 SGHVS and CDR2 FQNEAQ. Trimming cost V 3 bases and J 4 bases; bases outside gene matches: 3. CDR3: CASSFWTGPDTQYF. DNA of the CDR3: TGTGCCAGCAGCTTTTGGACAGGGCCAGATACGCAGTATTTT.

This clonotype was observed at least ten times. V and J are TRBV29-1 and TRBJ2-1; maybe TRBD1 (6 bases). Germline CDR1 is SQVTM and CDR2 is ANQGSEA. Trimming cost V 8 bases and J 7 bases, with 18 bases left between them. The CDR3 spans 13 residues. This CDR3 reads CSLAGGRRNEQFF. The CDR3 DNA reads TGCAGCCTCGCTGGGGGCCGCCGGAATGAGCAGTTCTTC.

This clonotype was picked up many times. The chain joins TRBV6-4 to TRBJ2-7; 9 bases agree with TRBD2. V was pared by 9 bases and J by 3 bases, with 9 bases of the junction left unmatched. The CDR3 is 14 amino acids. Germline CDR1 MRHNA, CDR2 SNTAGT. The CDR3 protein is CARPPGTSRYEQYF. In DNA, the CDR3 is TGTGCCAGACCCCCCGGGACTAGCCGCTACGAGCAGTACTTC.

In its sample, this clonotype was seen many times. CDR3 in amino acids: CASSDESQGTGELFF. CDR3 sequence (DNA): TGTGCCAGCAGCGATGAATCACAGGGGACCGGGGAGCTGTTTTTT. The chain recombines TRBV9 with TRBJ2-2; 7 bases agree with TRBD1. Germline loops: CDR1 SGDLS, CDR2 YYNGEE. V dropped 3 bases and J dropped 5; count of bases not matched to a gene: 7. The length of the CDR3 is 15 residues.

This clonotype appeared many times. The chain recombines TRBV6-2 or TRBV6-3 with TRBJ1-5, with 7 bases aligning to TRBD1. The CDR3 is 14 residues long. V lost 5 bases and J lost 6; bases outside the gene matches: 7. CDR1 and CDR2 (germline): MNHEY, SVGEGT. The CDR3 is CASSHTGEFQPQHF. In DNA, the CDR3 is TGTGCCAGCAGTCATACAGGGGAGTTTCAGCCCCAGCATTTT.

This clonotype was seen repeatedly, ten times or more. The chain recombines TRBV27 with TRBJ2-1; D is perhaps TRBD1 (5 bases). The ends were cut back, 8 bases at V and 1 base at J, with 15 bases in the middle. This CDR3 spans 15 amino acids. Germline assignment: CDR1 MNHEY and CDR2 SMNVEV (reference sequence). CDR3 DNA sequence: TGTGCCAGCGGCAGGGATTCAGGGTCCTACAATGAGCAGTTCTTC. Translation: CASGRDSGSYNEQFF.

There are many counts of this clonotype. The DNA of the CDR3 is TGTGCCAGCAGCTTAGTCACAGAGAACACTGAAGCTTTCTTT. Amino acid sequence: CASSLVTENTEAFF. This chain links TRBV11-2 with TRBJ1-1; D remains ambiguous. This CDR3 comprises 14 residues. CDR1 and CDR2 (germline): SGHAT, FQNNGV. V lost 1 base and J 1 base, leaving 7 bases between the germline ends.

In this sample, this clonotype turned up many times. The DNA of the CDR3 is TGCAGTGCTAGAGAGTCCACAGGGGGCCAGCCCCAGCATTTT. Amino acids: CSARESTGGQPQHF. This sequence joins TRBV20-1 and TRBJ1-5; 9 bases map to TRBD1. The CDR3 consists of 14 residues. Germline CDR1 DFQATT, CDR2 SNEGSKA (reference sequence). The V gene end was trimmed by 0 bases and the J gene end by 7 bases; junction bases not matched to a gene: 4.

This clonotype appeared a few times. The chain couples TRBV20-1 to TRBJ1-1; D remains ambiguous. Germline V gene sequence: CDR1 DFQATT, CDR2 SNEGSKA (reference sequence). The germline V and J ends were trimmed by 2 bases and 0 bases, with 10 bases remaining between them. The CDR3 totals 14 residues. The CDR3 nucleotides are TGCAGTGCTAGAATCGGCAGTTTGAACACTGAAGCTTTCTTT. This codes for CSARIGSLNTEAFF.

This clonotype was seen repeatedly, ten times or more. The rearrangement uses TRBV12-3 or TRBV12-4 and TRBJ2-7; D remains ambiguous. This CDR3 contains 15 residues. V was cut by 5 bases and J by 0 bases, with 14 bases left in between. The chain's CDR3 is CASSPQETASYEQYF. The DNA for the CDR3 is TGTGCCAGCAGTCCGCAGGAGACCGCCTCCTACGAGCAGTACTTC.

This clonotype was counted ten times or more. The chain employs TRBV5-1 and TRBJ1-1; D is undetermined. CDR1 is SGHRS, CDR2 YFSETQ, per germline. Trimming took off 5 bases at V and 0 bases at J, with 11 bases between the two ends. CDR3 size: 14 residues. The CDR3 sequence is CASSSQPMNTEAFF. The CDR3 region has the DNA TGCGCCAGCAGTTCTCAGCCCATGAACACTGAAGCTTTCTTT.

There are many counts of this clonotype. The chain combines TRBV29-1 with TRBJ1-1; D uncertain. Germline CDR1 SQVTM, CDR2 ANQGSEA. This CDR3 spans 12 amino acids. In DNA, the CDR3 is TGCGGAACGGGGTCGGGCCGCACTGAAGCTTTCTTT. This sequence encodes CGTGSGRTEAFF.

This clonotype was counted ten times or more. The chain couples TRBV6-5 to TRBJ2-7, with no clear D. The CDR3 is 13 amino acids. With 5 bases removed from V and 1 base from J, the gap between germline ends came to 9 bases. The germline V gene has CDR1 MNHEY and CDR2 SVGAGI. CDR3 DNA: TGTGCCAGCAGTCCCCTCCTTTCCTACGAGCAGTACTTC. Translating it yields CASSPLLSYEQYF.

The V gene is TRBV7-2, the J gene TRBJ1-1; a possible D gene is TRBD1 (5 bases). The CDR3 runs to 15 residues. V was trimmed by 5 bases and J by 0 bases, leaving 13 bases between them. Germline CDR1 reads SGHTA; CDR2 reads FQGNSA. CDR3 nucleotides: TGTGCCAGCAGCCCCGACCGACAGCTGAACACTGAAGCTTTCTTT. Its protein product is CASSPDRQLNTEAFF.

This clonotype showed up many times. The CDR3 region is CSAQYRVYVDYEQYF. The DNA of the CDR3 is TGCAGTGCGCAGTACCGGGTCTACGTGGACTACGAGCAGTACTTC. The chain combines TRBV20-1 with TRBJ2-7; D gene uncertain. The germline V gene encodes CDR1 DFQATT and CDR2 SNEGSKA (reference sequence). This CDR3 contains 15 residues. Trimming stripped 6 bases from V and 3 bases from J, with 21 bases between.

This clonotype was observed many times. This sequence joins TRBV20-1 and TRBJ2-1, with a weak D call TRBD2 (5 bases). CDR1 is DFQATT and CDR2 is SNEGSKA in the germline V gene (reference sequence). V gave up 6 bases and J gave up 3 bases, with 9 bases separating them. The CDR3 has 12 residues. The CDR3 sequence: CSATTNYNEQFF. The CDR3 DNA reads TGCAGTGCGACGACTAACTACAATGAGCAGTTCTTC.

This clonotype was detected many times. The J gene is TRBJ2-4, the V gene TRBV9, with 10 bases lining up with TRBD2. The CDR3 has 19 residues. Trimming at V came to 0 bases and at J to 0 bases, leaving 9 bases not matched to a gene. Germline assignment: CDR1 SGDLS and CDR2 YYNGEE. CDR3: CASSVDPLAGDLAKNIQYF. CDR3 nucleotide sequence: TGTGCCAGCAGCGTAGACCCTCTAGCGGGGGATCTAGCCAAAAACATTCAGTACTTC.

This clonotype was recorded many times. The CDR3 is CASSYSGVDGQYF. The CDR3 nucleotides read TGTGCCAGCAGTTACTCAGGCGTGGACGGACAGTACTTC. The chain couples TRBV6-2 or TRBV6-3 to TRBJ2-7; D is ambiguous. The CDR3 loop spans 13 amino acids. Germline values: CDR1 MNHEY, CDR2 SVGEGT. V lost 0 bases, J lost 10 bases, and 13 bases lay in between.

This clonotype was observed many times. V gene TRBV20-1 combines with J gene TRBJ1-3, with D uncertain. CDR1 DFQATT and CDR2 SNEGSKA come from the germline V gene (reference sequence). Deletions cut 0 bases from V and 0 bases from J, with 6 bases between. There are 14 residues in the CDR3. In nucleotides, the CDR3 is TGCAGTGCTAGAGATCGCAGCTCTGGAAACACCATATATTTT. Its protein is CSARDRSSGNTIYF.

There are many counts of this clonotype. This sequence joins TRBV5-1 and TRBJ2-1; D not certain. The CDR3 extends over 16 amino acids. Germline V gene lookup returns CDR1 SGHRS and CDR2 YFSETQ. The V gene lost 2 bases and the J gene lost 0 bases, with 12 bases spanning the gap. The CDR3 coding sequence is TGCGCCAGCAGCTTCGGGCGGATTAGCTCCTACAATGAGCAGTTCTTC. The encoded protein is CASSFGRISSYNEQFF.

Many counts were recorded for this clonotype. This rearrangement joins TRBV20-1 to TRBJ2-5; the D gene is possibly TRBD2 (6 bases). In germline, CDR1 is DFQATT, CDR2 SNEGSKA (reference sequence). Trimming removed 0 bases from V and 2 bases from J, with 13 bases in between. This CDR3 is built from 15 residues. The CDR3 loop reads CSARDPTRRQETQYF. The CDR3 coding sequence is TGCAGTGCTAGAGACCCGACTAGGCGTCAAGAGACCCAGTACTTC.